The clone carrying this T cell receptor beta chain was detected only a few times. The sample comes from a study of control samples from healthy donors and cancer patients. Only in-frame clones appear in the TCRdb table, and some are missing; sequencing was by immunoSEQ multiplex PCR. The sample holds approximately 150,000 clones, 91% seen once. The TCR was taken from a man aged 25-45 years in good health. Sequenced input: blood.

The CDR3 loop is CASSPDRGRNQPQHF. The CDR3 nucleotides are TGTGCCAGCTCCCCCGACAGGGGGCGGAATCAGCCCCAGCATTTT. The chain is built from TRBV6-5 and TRBJ1-5; TRBD1 agrees at 10 bases. Trimming took 8 bases from V and 4 from J; bases not matched to a gene: 8. Looked up from germline, CDR1 is MNHEY and CDR2 is SVGAGI. The CDR3 has 15 residues.